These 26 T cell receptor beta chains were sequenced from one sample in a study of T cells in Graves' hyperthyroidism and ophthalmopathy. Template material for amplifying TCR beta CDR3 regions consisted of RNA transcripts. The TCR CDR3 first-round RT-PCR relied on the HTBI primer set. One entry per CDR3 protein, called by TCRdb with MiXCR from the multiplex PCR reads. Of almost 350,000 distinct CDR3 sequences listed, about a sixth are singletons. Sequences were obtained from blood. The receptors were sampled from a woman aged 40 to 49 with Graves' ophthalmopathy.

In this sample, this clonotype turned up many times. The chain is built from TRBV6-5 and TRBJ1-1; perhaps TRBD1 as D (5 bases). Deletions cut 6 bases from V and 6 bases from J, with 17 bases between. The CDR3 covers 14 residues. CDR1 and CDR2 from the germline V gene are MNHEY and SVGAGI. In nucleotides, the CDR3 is TGTGCCAGCAGGTCCGACGGCTGGGGGGCTGAAGCTTTCTTT. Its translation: CASRSDGWGAEAFF.

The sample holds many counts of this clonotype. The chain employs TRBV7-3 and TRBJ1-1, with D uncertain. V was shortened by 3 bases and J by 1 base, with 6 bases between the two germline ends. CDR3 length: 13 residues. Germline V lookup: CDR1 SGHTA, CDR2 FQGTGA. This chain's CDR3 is CASSFAQNTEAFF. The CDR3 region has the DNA TGTGCCAGCAGCTTCGCACAGAACACTGAAGCTTTCTTT.

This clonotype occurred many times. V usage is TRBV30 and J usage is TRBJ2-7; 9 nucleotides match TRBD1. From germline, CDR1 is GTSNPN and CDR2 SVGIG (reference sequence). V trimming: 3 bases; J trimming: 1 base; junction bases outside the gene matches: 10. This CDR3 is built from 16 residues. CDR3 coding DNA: TGTGCCTGGAGAGTCCTCGGGACAGGGAGGTCCTACGAGCAGTACTTC. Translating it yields CAWRVLGTGRSYEQYF. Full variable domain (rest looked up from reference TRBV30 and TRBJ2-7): SQTIHQWPATLVQPVGSPLSLECTVEGTSNPNLYWYRQAAGRGLQLLFYSVGIGQISSEVPQNLSASRPQDRQFILSSKKLLLSDSGFYLCAWRVLGTGRSYEQYFGPGTRLTVT.

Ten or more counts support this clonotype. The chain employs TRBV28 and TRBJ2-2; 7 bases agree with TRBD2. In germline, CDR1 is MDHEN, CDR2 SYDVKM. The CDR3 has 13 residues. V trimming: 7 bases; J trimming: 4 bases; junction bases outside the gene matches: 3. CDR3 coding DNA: TGTGCCAGCAAAGCGGGAAGCACCGGGGAGCTGTTTTTT. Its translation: CASKAGSTGELFF.

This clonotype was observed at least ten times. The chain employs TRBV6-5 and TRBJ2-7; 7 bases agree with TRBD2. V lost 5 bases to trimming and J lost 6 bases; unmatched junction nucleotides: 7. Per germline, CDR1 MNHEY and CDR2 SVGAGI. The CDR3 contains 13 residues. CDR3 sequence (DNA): TGTGCCAGCAGTCCGGGACTACCCCTCGAGCAGTACTTC. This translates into CASSPGLPLEQYF.

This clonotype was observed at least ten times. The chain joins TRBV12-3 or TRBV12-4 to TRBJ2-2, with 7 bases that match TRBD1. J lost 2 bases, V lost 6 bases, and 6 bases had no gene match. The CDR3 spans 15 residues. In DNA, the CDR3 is TGTGCCAGCAGAGTACAGGGGCTAAACACCGGGGAGCTGTTTTTT. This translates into CASRVQGLNTGELFF.

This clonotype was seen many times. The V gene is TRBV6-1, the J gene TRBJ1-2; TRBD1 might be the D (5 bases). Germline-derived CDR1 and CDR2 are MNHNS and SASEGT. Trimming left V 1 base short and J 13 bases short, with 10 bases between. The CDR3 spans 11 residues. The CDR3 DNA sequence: TGTGCCAGCAGTGAAGGAGGGGCGGCCACCTTC. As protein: CASSEGGAATF.

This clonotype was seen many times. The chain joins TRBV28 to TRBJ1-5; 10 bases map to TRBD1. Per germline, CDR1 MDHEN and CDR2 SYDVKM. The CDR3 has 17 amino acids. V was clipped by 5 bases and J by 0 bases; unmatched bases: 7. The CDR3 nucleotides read TGTGCCAGCAGTCCGACCGGGACAGGGGCTAGCAATCAGCCCCAGCATTTT. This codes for CASSPTGTGASNQPQHF.

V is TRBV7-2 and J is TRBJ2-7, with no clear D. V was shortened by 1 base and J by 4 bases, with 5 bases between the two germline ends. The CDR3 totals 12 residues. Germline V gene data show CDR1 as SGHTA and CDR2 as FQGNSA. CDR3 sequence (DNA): TGTGCCAGCAGCTTAGTTTGGTACGAGCAGTACTTC. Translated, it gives CASSLVWYEQYF. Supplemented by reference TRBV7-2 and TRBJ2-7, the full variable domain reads GAGVSQSPSNKVTEKGKDVELRCDPISGHTALYWYRQSLGQGLEFLIYFQGNSAPDKSGLPSDRFSAERTGGSVSTLTIQRTQQEDSAVYLCASSLVWYEQYFGPGTRLTVT.

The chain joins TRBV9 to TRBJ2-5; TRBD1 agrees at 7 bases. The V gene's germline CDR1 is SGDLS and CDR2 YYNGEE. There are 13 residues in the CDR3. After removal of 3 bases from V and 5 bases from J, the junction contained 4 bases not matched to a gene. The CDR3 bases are TGTGCCAGCAGCGGAACAGGGGTGGAGACCCAGTACTTC. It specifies CASSGTGVETQYF.

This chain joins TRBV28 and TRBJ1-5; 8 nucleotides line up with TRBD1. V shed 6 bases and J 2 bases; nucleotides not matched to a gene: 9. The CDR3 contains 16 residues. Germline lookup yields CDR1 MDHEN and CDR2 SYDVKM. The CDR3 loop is CASSRTGKSRNQPQHF. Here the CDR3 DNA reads TGTGCCAGCAGCCGGACAGGGAAGTCTCGCAATCAGCCCCAGCATTTT.

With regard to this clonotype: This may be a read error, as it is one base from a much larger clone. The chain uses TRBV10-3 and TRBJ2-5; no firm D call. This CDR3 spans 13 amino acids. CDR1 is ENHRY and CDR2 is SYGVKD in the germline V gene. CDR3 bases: TGTCCCACCTTGGACCTGAACCAAGAGACCCAGTACTTC. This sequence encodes CPTLDLNQETQYF.

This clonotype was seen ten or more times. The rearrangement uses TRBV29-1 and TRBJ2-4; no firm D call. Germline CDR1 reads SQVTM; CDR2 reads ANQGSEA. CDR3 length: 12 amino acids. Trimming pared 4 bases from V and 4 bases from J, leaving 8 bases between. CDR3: CSVVSAKNIQYF. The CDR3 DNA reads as TGCAGCGTTGTTAGTGCTAAAAACATTCAGTACTTC.

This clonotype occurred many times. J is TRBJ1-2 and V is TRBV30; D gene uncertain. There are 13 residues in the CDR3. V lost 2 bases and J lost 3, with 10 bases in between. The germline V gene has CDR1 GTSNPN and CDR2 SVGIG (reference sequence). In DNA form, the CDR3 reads TGTGCCTGGAGTTTGGGCCTCGACTATGGCTACACCTTC. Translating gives CAWSLGLDYGYTF. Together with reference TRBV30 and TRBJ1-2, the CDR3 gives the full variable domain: SQTIHQWPATLVQPVGSPLSLECTVEGTSNPNLYWYRQAAGRGLQLLFYSVGIGQISSEVPQNLSASRPQDRQFILSSKKLLLSDSGFYLCAWSLGLDYGYTFGSGTRLTVV.

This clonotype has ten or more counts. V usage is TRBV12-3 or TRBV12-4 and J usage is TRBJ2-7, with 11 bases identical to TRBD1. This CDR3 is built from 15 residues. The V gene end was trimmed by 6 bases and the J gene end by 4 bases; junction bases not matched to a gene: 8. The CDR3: CASSMSGTGGYEQYF. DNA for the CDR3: TGTGCCAGCAGCATGTCCGGGACAGGGGGTTACGAGCAGTACTTC.

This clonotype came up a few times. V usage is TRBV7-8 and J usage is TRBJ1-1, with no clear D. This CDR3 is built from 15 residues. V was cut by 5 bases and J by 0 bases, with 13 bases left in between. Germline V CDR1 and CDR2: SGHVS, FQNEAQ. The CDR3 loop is CASSPDYAVNTEAFF. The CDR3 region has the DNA TGTGCCAGCAGCCCAGACTATGCGGTGAACACTGAAGCTTTCTTT.

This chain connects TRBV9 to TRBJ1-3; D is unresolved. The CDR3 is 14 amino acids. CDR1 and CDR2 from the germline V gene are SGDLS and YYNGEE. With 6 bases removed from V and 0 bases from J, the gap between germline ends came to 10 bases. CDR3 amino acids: CASKSTSSGNTIYF. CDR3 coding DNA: TGTGCCAGCAAATCGACCAGCTCTGGAAACACCATATATTTT.

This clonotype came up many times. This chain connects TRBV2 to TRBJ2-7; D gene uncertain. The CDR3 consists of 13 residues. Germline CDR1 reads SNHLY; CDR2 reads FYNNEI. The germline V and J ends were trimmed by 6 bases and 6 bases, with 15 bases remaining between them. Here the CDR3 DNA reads TGTGCCAGCAGCGCTCAGGTTGCGGCCGAGCAGTACTTC. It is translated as CASSAQVAAEQYF.

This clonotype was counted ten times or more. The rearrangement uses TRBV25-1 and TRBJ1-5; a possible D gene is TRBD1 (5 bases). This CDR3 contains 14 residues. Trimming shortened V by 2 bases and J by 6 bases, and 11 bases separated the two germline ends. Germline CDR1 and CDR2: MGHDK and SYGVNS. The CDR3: CASSEVGDGQPQHF. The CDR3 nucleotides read TGTGCCAGCAGTGAAGTGGGGGATGGTCAGCCCCAGCATTTT.

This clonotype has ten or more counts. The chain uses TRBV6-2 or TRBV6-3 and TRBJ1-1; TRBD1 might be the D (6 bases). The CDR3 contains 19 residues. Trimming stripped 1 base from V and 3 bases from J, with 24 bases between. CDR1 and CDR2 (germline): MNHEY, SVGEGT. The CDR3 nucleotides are TGTGCCAGCAGTTACTACGCAGGGGCGACAACTAACAGGGACACTGAAGCTTTCTTT. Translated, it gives CASSYYAGATTNRDTEAFF.

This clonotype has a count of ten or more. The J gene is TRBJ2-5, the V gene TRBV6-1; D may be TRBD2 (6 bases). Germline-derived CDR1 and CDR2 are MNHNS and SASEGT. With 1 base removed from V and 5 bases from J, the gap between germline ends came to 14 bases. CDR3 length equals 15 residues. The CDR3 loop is CASSEEEGGRETQYF. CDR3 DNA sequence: TGTGCCAGCAGTGAAGAAGAGGGAGGTCGGGAGACCCAGTACTTC.

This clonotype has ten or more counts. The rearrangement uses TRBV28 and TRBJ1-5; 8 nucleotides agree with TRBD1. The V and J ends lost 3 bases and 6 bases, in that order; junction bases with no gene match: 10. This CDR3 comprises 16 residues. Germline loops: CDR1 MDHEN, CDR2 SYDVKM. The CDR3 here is CASSLGGQGARQPQHF. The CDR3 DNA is TGTGCCAGCAGTTTGGGTGGGCAGGGGGCGCGTCAGCCCCAGCATTTT.

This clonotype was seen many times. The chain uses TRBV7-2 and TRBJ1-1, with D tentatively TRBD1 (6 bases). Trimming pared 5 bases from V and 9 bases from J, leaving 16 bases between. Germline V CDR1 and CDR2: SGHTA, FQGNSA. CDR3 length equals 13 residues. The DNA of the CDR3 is TGTGCCAGCAGCGTCCGCAGGGGTTTCCAAGCTTTCTTT. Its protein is CASSVRRGFQAFF.

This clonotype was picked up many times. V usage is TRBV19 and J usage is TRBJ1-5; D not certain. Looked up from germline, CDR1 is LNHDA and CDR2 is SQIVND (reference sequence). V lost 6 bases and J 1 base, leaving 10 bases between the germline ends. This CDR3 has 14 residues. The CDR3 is CASREILSNQPQHF. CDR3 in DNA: TGTGCCAGTAGGGAGATCCTGAGCAATCAGCCCCAGCATTTT.

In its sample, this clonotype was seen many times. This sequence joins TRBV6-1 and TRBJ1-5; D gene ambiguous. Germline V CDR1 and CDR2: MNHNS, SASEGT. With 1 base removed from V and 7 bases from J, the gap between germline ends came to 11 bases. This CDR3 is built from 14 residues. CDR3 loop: CASSEGRVGQPQHF. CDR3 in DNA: TGTGCCAGCAGTGAAGGCCGGGTAGGGCAGCCCCAGCATTTT.

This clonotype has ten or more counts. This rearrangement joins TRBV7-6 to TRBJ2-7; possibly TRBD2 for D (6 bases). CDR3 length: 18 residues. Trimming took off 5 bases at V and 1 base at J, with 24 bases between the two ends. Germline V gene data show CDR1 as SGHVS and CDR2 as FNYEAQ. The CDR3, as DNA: TGTGCCAGCAGCGTAGGAGGCGGGATCGCGTCGGGGTCCTACGAGCAGTACTTC. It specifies CASSVGGGIASGSYEQYF.